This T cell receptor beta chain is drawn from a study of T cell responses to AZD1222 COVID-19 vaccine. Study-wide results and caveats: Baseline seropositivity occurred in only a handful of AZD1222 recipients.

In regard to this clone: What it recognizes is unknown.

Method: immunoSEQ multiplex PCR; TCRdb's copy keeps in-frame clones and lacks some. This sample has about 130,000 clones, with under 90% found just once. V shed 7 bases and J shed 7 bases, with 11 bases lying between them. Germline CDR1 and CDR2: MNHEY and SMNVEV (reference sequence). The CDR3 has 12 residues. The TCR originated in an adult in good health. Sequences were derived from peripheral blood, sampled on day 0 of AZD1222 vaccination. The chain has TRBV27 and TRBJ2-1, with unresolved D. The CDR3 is CASNYSPNEQFF. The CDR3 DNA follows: TGTGCCAGCAATTACAGCCCGAATGAGCAGTTCTTC.